Following are 24 T cell receptor beta chains from one sample sequenced in a study of shared clonotypes between healthy human individuals. Cells designated naive CD8 were CD45RO-negative and were positively selected for CCR7, with terminally differentiated effector memory CD45RA+ cells excluded. Only in-frame clones appear in the TCRdb table, and some are missing; sequencing was by immunoSEQ multiplex PCR. The repertoire holds nearly 2 million clones, just under 95% seen once, with more than 0.95% in the top ten. Sequencing was performed on naive CD8+ T cells sorted from blood. These receptors were collected from a man in his late teens or twenties in good health.

The chain joins TRBV4-1 to TRBJ1-6, with TRBD1 matching 8 bases. Germline trimming cut 1 base from V and 6 bases from J; bases unmatched to any gene: 8. Germline assignment: CDR1 MGHRA and CDR2 YSYEKL. This CDR3 region has 17 residues. CDR3 protein: CASSQVSLDRVNSPLHF. The CDR3 nucleotides are TGCGCCAGCAGCCAAGTCAGTCTGGACAGGGTTAATTCACCCCTCCACTTT.

The CDR3 sequence is CASTTTAPNNEQFF. DNA of the CDR3: TGTGCCAGCACGACCACAGCCCCCAACAATGAGCAGTTCTTC. The chain joins TRBV13 to TRBJ2-1; D is ambiguous. The CDR3 totals 14 residues. CDR1 PRHDT and CDR2 FYEKMQ come from the germline V gene (reference sequence). The V end lost 7 bases, the J end lost 5 bases, and 15 bases lay between the germline ends.

The V gene is TRBV13, the J gene TRBJ2-3; TRBD1 might be the D (5 bases). The ends were cut back, 5 bases at V and 4 bases at J, with 13 bases in the middle. Germline assignment: CDR1 PRHDT and CDR2 FYEKMQ (reference sequence). The CDR3 runs to 14 residues. In nucleotides, the CDR3 is TGTGCCAGCAGCCCCACCAGGGCGCCAGATACGCAGTATTTT. Its translation: CASSPTRAPDTQYF.

The chain links TRBV5-5 to TRBJ2-2, with 8 bases that match TRBD1. The CDR3 contains 17 residues. CDR1 is SGHKS, CDR2 YYEKEE, per germline (reference sequence). The V segment lost 0 bases and the J segment 1 base; nucleotides outside the gene matches: 5. The CDR3 loop is CASSLAPDRENTGELFF. In nucleotides, the CDR3 is TGTGCCAGCAGCTTGGCCCCGGACAGGGAGAACACCGGGGAGCTGTTTTTT.

The V and J genes are TRBV5-4 and TRBJ1-2; 9 nucleotides line up with TRBD1. The germline CDR1 and CDR2 sequences are SGHNT and YYREEE (reference sequence). The CDR3 is 15 amino acids. The V segment lost 2 bases and the J segment 5 bases; nucleotides outside the gene matches: 7. CDR3 residues: CASSLPGQGGYGYTF. In DNA, the CDR3 is TGTGCCAGCAGCTTACCGGGACAGGGAGGATATGGCTACACCTTC.

This clone turned up a few times. The V call is TRBV15, the J call TRBJ1-4; D ambiguous. This CDR3 contains 11 residues. The V and J ends lost 6 bases and 4 bases respectively, with 3 bases between them. Per germline, CDR1 LNHNV and CDR2 YYDKDF (reference sequence). The CDR3 is CATRDNEKLFF. CDR3 bases: TGTGCCACCAGAGATAATGAAAAACTGTTTTTT.

The chain uses TRBV7-9 and TRBJ1-5; D is ambiguous. This CDR3 has 12 amino acids. Between the trimmed V and J ends, which lost 6 bases and 4 bases, there was a span of 7 bases. From germline, CDR1 is SEHNR and CDR2 FQNEAQ (reference sequence). In nucleotides, the CDR3 is TGTGCCAGCAGGATGGGGAATCAGCCCCAGCATTTT. It codes for CASRMGNQPQHF.

V usage is TRBV7-9 and J usage is TRBJ2-5, with TRBD1 as a possible D gene (6 bases). The germline gives CDR1 SEHNR, CDR2 FQNEAQ (reference sequence). Between the trimmed V and J ends, which lost 5 bases and 5 bases, there was a span of 18 bases. This CDR3 has 15 amino acids. CDR3 in amino acids: CASSLQITGFETQYF. CDR3 DNA sequence: TGTGCCAGCAGCCTCCAAATAACAGGGTTTGAGACCCAGTACTTC.

V is TRBV7-9 and J is TRBJ2-7, with D possibly TRBD2 on 5 matching bases. The germline CDR1 and CDR2 sequences are SEHNR and FQNEAQ (reference sequence). Trimming removed 4 bases at V and 4 bases at J, with 8 bases between. This CDR3 has 12 residues. This CDR3 is CASSSEGYEQYF. As DNA, the CDR3 is TGTGCCAGCAGCTCAGAGGGTTACGAGCAGTACTTC.

Comments on this clone: At the DNA level, this CDR3 is encoded by other sequences in the same sample as well. The chain carries TRBV11-2 and TRBJ2-7, with D unclear. The germline V gene has CDR1 SGHAT and CDR2 FQNNGV. Trimming removed 1 base from V and 3 bases from J, with 10 bases in between. The CDR3 is 14 residues long. The CDR3, as DNA: TGTGCCAGCAGCTTAGTCTCGGGCTTCTACGAGCAGTACTTC. It is translated as CASSLVSGFYEQYF.

This chain uses TRBV7-9 with TRBJ1-1; perhaps TRBD1 as D (5 bases). CDR1 and CDR2 from the germline V gene are SEHNR and FQNEAQ (reference sequence). The germline V and J ends were trimmed by 6 bases and 8 bases, with 10 bases remaining between them. This CDR3 has 11 amino acids. CDR3 loop: CASRLDSEAFF. The CDR3 DNA reads TGTGCCAGCAGACTAGACAGCGAAGCTTTCTTT.

On this clone: Germline is not matched at one junction end, which may reflect a read error. CDR3 DNA: TGTGCTAGCAGCCCAAGTGAGTGGTACGCCGGAGAGACCCAGTACTTC. This codes for CASSPSEWYAGETQYF. The gene calls are TRBV7-7 and TRBJ2-5; D is uncertain. The CDR3 consists of 16 residues. Germline CDR1 is SSHAT and CDR2 is FNYEAQ (reference sequence).

In this sample, this clone turned up once. This chain connects TRBV19 to TRBJ1-1; weak D call: TRBD1 (5 bases). From germline, CDR1 is LNHDA and CDR2 SQIVND (reference sequence). This CDR3 region has 14 residues. The germline V and J ends were trimmed by 6 bases and 4 bases, with 15 bases remaining between them. CDR3 region: CASSVARAGTEAFF. The DNA of the CDR3 is TGTGCCAGTAGCGTAGCCAGGGCGGGCACTGAAGCTTTCTTT.

This chain uses TRBV10-3 with TRBJ2-5, with TRBD2 matching 11 bases. After removal of 0 bases from V and 1 base from J, the junction contained 7 bases not matched to a gene. The CDR3 consists of 18 residues. The germline CDR1 and CDR2 sequences are ENHRY and SYGVKD. The CDR3 DNA sequence: TGTGCCATCAGTGAGTCGATACTAGCGGGGGTCCTCCAAGAGACCCAGTACTTC. Amino acid sequence: CAISESILAGVLQETQYF.

With regard to this clone: The same CDR3 is also encoded by other DNA sequences in this sample. The gene calls are TRBV14 and TRBJ1-2; no definite D call. V was shortened by 0 bases and J by 3 bases, with 8 bases between the two germline ends. This CDR3 comprises 14 residues. Germline lookup yields CDR1 SGHDN and CDR2 FVKESK. The CDR3 here is CASSQDPGDYGYTF. Written as DNA, the CDR3 is TGTGCCAGCAGCCAAGATCCCGGGGACTATGGCTACACCTTC.

This clone was counted between two and nine times. Other nucleotide sequences in the sample specify the same CDR3. The rearrangement links TRBV7-9 to TRBJ1-2; no clear D. Trimming shortened V by 5 bases and J by 5 bases, and 9 bases separated the two germline ends. CDR1 and CDR2 from the germline V gene are SEHNR and FQNEAQ (reference sequence). This CDR3 is 12 amino acids long. The CDR3 nucleotides read TGTGCCAGCAGCCCCGTCGGTTATGGCTACACCTTC. Its translation is CASSPVGYGYTF.

This chain connects TRBV27 to TRBJ1-1; the D gene is possibly TRBD1 (6 bases). This CDR3 spans 14 amino acids. V was shortened by 3 bases and J by 5 bases, with 13 bases between the two germline ends. Germline CDR1 MNHEY, CDR2 SMNVEV (reference sequence). The CDR3 loop reads CASSFGGGATEAFF. The CDR3 coding sequence is TGTGCCAGCAGTTTTGGGGGGGGCGCGACTGAAGCTTTCTTT.

The rearrangement links TRBV13 to TRBJ2-7, with unresolved D. The CDR3 extends over 13 amino acids. Trimming stripped 5 bases from V and 5 bases from J, with 13 bases between. Germline V gene data show CDR1 as PRHDT and CDR2 as FYEKMQ (reference sequence). The CDR3 loop is CASSGPDDNEQYF. The CDR3 DNA is TGTGCCAGCAGCGGTCCCGACGATAACGAGCAGTACTTC.

The chain has TRBV9 and TRBJ1-5; D gene ambiguous. CDR3 length equals 15 residues. Germline CDR1 SGDLS, CDR2 YYNGEE. Trimming took off 4 bases at V and 6 bases at J, with 17 bases between the two ends. Here the CDR3 reads CASSPVGVPGQPQHF. The CDR3 nucleotides are TGTGCCAGCAGCCCCGTCGGGGTCCCGGGTCAGCCCCAGCATTTT.

The V gene is TRBV27, the J gene TRBJ2-2; TRBD2 might be the D (5 bases). CDR1 and CDR2 from the germline V gene are MNHEY and SMNVEV (reference sequence). Trimming took off 6 bases at V and 4 bases at J, with 9 bases between the two ends. This CDR3 is built from 13 residues. CDR3 in DNA: TGTGCCAGCAGACCGGGAATCACCGGGGAGCTGTTTTTT. This codes for CASRPGITGELFF.

V and J are TRBV2 and TRBJ2-7; 11 bases map to TRBD2. CDR1 is SNHLY, CDR2 FYNNEI, per germline. The trim removed 8 bases at V and 2 bases at J, leaving 2 bases unmatched. The CDR3 extends over 13 amino acids. As DNA, the CDR3 is TGTGCCAGCTGTAGCGGGAGGGCCTACGAGCAGTACTTC. This encodes CASCSGRAYEQYF.

The gene calls are TRBV2 and TRBJ1-5, with TRBD1 matching 7 bases. V dropped 4 bases and J dropped 2; count of bases not matched to a gene: 8. CDR1 and CDR2 (germline): SNHLY, FYNNEI. This CDR3 has 16 residues. The CDR3 loop reads CASSGGPGQRNQPQHF. The CDR3 DNA reads as TGTGCCAGCAGTGGGGGTCCGGGACAGCGCAATCAGCCCCAGCATTTT.

The V and J genes are TRBV28 and TRBJ1-4; 7 bases map to TRBD1. V dropped 6 bases and J dropped 12; count of bases not matched to a gene: 13. Germline CDR1 reads MDHEN; CDR2 reads SYDVKM. This CDR3 has 14 amino acids. Written as DNA, the CDR3 is TGTGCCAGCAGAGAAGACAGGGCACTTGGGCAACTGTTTTTT. Residues: CASREDRALGQLFF.

The rearrangement joins TRBV4-1 to TRBJ2-1, with a tentative D call TRBD2 (5 bases). The CDR3 covers 15 residues. V gave up 4 bases and J gave up 1 base, with 11 bases separating them. CDR1 and CDR2 from the germline V gene are MGHRA and YSYEKL. In DNA form, the CDR3 reads TGCGCCAGCAGCCCTCCCCGGGGTTCCTACAATGAGCAGTTCTTC. Translating gives CASSPPRGSYNEQFF.